A selection of T cell receptor beta chains follows, all from one sample in a study of Siglec-9 on CD8 T cells in melanoma. The protocol was immunoSEQ multiplex PCR, while the TCRdb copy is restricted to in-frame clones and leaves out a portion. The repertoire holds 25,000 to 35,000 clones, with more than 80% as singletons. The specimen was Siglec-9- CD8+ T cells sorted from blood. These receptors all come from a human donor in good health. Each CDR3 is given without its conserved first and last residue.

V	J	CDR3
TRBV9	TRBJ2-1	ASSGPVGFNEQF
TRBV6-6	TRBJ1-2	ASRVPYGYT
TRBV29-1	TRBJ1-2	SVEEQGIYGYT
TRBV7-9	TRBJ1-1	ASSKDRVNTEAF
TRBV19	TRBJ2-1	ASSIVETGFDEQF
TRBV14	TRBJ1-2	ASSQVSDFYGYT
TRBV29-1	TRBJ1-5	SVNTGESNQPQH
TRBV9	TRBJ2-7	ASSVGPGDEEQY
TRBV27	TRBJ2-5	ASSLSSGVTGETQY
TRBV27	TRBJ2-3	ASSYLWGGHTDTQY
TRBV28	TRBJ2-5	ASSSPGGPETQY
TRBV18	TRBJ2-2	ASSTEQGEVTGELF
TRBV10-1	TRBJ2-4	ASSQREQGGY
TRBV2	TRBJ1-4	ASSPPRTATNEKLF
TRBV28	TRBJ2-7	ASTRQGAAEQY
TRBV5-6	TRBJ2-7	ASSPEKGQGVGEQY
TRBV5-1	TRBJ2-1	ASSLVPTQEQF
TRBV10-3	TRBJ2-3	AISALGTSTDTQY
TRBV27	TRBJ2-7	ASSTGTLGDEQY
TRBV5-1	TRBJ1-1	ASSLERGPGTEAF
TRBV29-1	TRBJ2-7	SATPGHGPYEQY
TRBV4-1	TRBJ2-1	ASSQGAGTAYNEQF
TRBV19	TRBJ2-7	ATSRQGGRIEQY